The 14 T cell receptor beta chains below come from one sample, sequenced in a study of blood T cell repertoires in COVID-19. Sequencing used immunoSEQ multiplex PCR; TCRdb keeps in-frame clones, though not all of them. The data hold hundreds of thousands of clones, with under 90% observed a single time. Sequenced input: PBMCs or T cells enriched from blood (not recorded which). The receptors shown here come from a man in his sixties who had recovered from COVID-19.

The DNA for the CDR3 is TGTGCCAGCAGCCTACGGGCTAACTATGGCTACACCTTC. The encoded protein is CASSLRANYGYTF. The rearrangement uses TRBV5-4 and TRBJ1-2; D gene ambiguous. The CDR3 length is 13 residues. V shed 4 bases and J shed 0 bases, with 7 bases lying between them. CDR1 and CDR2 (germline): SGHNT, YYREEE (reference sequence).

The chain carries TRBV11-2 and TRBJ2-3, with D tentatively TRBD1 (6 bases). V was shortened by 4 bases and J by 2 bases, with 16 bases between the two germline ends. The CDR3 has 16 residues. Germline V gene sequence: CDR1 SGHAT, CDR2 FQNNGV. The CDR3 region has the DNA TGTGCCAGCAGCTCCTTCGGGACAAAAGACACAGATACGCAGTATTTT. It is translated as CASSSFGTKDTDTQYF. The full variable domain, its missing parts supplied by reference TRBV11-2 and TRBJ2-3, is EAGVAQSPRYKIIEKRQSVAFWCNPISGHATLYWYQQILGQGPKLLIQFQNNGVVDDSQLPKDRFSAERLKGVDSTLKIQPAKLEDSAVYLCASSSFGTKDTDTQYFGPGTRLTVL.

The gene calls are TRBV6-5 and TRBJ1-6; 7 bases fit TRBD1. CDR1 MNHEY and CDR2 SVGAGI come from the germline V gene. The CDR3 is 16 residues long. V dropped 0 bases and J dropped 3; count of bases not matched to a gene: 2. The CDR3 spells CASSYSRQGYNSPLHF. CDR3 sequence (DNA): TGTGCCAGCAGTTACTCGAGACAGGGCTATAATTCACCCCTCCACTTT.

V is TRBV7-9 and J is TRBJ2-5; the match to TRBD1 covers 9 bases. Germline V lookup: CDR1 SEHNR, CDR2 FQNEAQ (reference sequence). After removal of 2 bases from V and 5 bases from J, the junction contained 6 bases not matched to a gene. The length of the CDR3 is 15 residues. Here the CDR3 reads CASSLMGQGTETQYF. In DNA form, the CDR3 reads TGTGCCAGCAGCTTAATGGGACAGGGTACGGAGACCCAGTACTTC.

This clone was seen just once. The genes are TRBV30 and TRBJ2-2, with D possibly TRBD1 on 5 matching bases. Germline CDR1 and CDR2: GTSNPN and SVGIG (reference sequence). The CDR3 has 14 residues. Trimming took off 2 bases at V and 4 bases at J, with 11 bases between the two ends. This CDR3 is CAWSFQGGTGELFF. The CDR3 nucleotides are TGTGCCTGGAGTTTCCAGGGCGGCACCGGGGAGCTGTTTTTT. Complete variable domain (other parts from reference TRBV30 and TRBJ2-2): SQTIHQWPATLVQPVGSPLSLECTVEGTSNPNLYWYRQAAGRGLQLLFYSVGIGQISSEVPQNLSASRPQDRQFILSSKKLLLSDSGFYLCAWSFQGGTGELFFGEGSRLTVL.

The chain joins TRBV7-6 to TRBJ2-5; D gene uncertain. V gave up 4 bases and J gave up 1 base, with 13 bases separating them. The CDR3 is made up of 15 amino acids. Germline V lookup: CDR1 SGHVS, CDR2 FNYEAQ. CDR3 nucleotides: TGTGCCAGCAGCTCAAACACCGCTAGCCAAGAGACCCAGTACTTC. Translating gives CASSSNTASQETQYF.

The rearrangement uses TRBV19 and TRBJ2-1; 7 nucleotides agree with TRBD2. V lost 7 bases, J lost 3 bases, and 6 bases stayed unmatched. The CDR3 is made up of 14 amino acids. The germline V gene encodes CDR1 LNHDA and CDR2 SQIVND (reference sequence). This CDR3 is CASKAGLDYNEQFF. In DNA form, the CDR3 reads TGTGCCAGTAAGGCCGGACTAGACTACAATGAGCAGTTCTTC. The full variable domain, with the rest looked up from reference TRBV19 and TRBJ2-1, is DGGITQSPKYLFRKEGQNVTLSCEQNLNHDAMYWYRQDPGQGLRLIYYSQIVNDFQKGDIAEGYSVSREKKESFPLTVTSAQKNPTAFYLCASKAGLDYNEQFFGPGTRLTVL.

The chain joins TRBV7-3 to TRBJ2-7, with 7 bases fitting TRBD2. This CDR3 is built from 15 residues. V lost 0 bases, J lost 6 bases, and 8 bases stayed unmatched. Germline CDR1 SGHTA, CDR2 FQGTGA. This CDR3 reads CASSLTGGRPSEQYF. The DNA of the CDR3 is TGTGCCAGCAGCTTAACAGGCGGGAGACCAAGCGAGCAGTACTTC.

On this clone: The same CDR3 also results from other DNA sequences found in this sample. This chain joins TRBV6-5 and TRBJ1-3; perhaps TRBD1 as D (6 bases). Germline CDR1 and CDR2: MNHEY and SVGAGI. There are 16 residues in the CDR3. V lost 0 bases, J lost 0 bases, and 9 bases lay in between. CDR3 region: CASSYSRQVSGNTIYF. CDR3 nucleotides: TGTGCCAGCAGTTACTCGAGACAGGTCTCTGGAAACACCATATATTTT.

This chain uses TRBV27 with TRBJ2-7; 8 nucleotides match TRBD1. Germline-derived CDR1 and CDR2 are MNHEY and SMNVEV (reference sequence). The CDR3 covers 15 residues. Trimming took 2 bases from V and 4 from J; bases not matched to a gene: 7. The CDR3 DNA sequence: TGTGCCAGCAGTTTAAGGGGGACAGGCGAGTACGAGCAGTACTTC. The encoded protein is CASSLRGTGEYEQYF.

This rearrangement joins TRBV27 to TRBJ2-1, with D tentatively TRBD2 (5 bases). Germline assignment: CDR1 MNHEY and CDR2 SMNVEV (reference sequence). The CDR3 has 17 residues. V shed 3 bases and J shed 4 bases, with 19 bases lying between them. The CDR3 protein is CASSFYYRGAEYNEQFF. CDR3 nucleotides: TGTGCCAGCAGTTTTTATTACCGGGGAGCGGAGTACAATGAGCAGTTCTTC.

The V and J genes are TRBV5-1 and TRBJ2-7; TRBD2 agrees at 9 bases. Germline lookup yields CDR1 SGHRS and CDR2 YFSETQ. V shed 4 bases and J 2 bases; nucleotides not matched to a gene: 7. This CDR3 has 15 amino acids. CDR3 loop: CASSPIAGGPYEQYF. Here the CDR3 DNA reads TGCGCCAGCAGCCCCATCGCGGGAGGGCCCTACGAGCAGTACTTC.

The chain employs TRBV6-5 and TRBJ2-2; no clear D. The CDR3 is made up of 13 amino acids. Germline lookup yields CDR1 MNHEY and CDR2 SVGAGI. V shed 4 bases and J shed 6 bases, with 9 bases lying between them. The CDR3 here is CASSSTPAGELFF. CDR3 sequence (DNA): TGTGCCAGCAGTTCAACACCAGCCGGGGAGCTGTTTTTT.

This chain's CDR3 is CASRVHGGSYEQYF. The CDR3 nucleotides are TGTGCCAGCCGTGTACACGGGGGCTCCTACGAGCAGTACTTC. This chain links TRBV27 with TRBJ2-7; a weak D match, TRBD2 (6 bases). The V gene lost 8 bases and the J gene lost 0 bases, with 14 bases spanning the gap. The CDR3 contains 14 residues. CDR1 and CDR2 (germline): MNHEY, SMNVEV (reference sequence).